Below are 30 T cell receptor beta chains sequenced from a single sample in a study of cytomegalovirus exposure and HLA in healthy donors (dated by TCRdb to 2016 to 2017). Libraries were made using the immunoSEQ multiplex PCR assay. The multiplex PCR relied on a mix of 60 forward primers for TCR Vbeta segments and 13 reverse primers for TCR Jbeta segments. The table was pulled from immuneACCESS by TCRdb, which kept in-frame rearrangements only. Such tables lose some clones; where checked, under half of the loss comes from unresolved V genes, and the rest has no known cause. Recorded for this sample are 150,000 to 200,000 clones; about 80% of them occurred a single time. The top ten clonotypes cover 0.9% to 1.2% of the sample. Sample: PBMCs. Receptors were obtained from a woman aged 40 to 50 in good health and CMV-seronegative.

The chain couples TRBV6-6 to TRBJ1-4; the D gene is possibly TRBD1 (6 bases). The germline CDR1 and CDR2 sequences are MNHNY and SVGAGI (reference sequence). V lost 6 bases and J 3 bases, leaving 17 bases between the germline ends. The CDR3 runs 16 residues. CDR3 in amino acids: CASRAWEQGSNEKLFF. Here the CDR3 DNA reads TGTGCCAGCAGGGCTTGGGAACAGGGCTCTAATGAAAAACTGTTTTTT.

The V and J genes are TRBV9 and TRBJ1-1; 7 bases line up with TRBD1. The V and J ends lost 2 bases and 4 bases, in that order; junction bases with no gene match: 17. Germline CDR1 reads SGDLS; CDR2 reads YYNGEE. The CDR3 totals 18 residues. The CDR3 reads CASSVDIGRGPFGTEAFF. CDR3 DNA: TGTGCCAGCAGCGTCGACATTGGAAGGGGGCCCTTTGGCACTGAAGCTTTCTTT. Variable domain in full (rest from reference TRBV9 and TRBJ1-1): DSGVTQTPKHLITATGQRVTLRCSPRSGDLSVYWYQQSLDQGLQFLIQYYNGEERAKGNILERFSAQQFPDLHSELNLSSLELGDSALYFCASSVDIGRGPFGTEAFFGQGTRLTVV.

The chain has TRBV30 and TRBJ2-2, with D maybe TRBD2 (6 bases). Germline assignment: CDR1 GTSNPN and CDR2 SVGIG (reference sequence). The CDR3 runs to 12 residues. For the CDR3, the DNA is TGTGCGCGGGACCACAACACCGGGGAGCTGTTTTTT. Translation: CARDHNTGELFF.

This clone was detected only a few times. This chain links TRBV5-5 with TRBJ2-1; the D gene is possibly TRBD1 (5 bases). The V end was cut by 5 bases, the J end by 10 bases, with 10 bases between. The CDR3 is 11 amino acids. Germline CDR1 reads SGHKS; CDR2 reads YYEKEE (reference sequence). DNA for the CDR3: TGTGCCAGCAGTCCCCAGGGAGAGCAGTTCTTC. Translated: CASSPQGEQFF.

This chain links TRBV7-3 with TRBJ2-3, with 7 positions matching TRBD2. The germline V gene has CDR1 SGHTA and CDR2 FQGTGA. The CDR3 sequence is 15 residues long. J was trimmed by 3 bases and V by 1 base; bases with no gene match: 4. DNA for the CDR3: TGTGCCAGCAGCTTAAGTACGGGGGGTACAGATACGCAGTATTTT. It codes for CASSLSTGGTDTQYF.

The chain recombines TRBV4-1 with TRBJ1-5; D is unresolved. Trimming took off 1 base at V and 0 bases at J, with 10 bases between the two ends. Per the germline V gene, CDR1 is MGHRA and CDR2 is YSYEKL. The CDR3 loop spans 16 amino acids. Here the CDR3 reads CASSQGGGVSNQPQHF. In nucleotides, the CDR3 is TGCGCCAGCAGCCAAGGCGGCGGGGTTAGCAATCAGCCCCAGCATTTT.

The chain combines TRBV15 with TRBJ1-2; TRBD1 aligns across 7 bases. The CDR3 sequence is 16 residues long. CDR1 LNHNV and CDR2 YYDKDF come from the germline V gene (reference sequence). The trim removed 3 bases at V and 2 bases at J, leaving 9 bases unmatched. CDR3 DNA: TGTGCCACCAGCAGGGGTGGAGGGGGCTTAAACTATGGCTACACCTTC. The encoded protein is CATSRGGGGLNYGYTF.

The V call is TRBV2, the J call TRBJ2-1, with a possible D match to TRBD2 (5 bases). V lost 10 bases and J 4 bases, leaving 8 bases between the germline ends. There are 11 residues in the CDR3. Germline CDR1 SNHLY, CDR2 FYNNEI. The CDR3 nucleotides read TGTGCCAACGCGGGTTACAATGAGCAGTTCTTC. Protein sequence: CANAGYNEQFF.

As to this clone: The sample has other DNA sequences that encode this CDR3 too. The gene calls are TRBV11-3 and TRBJ2-1, with a tentative D call TRBD2 (6 bases). CDR1 is SGHNT, CDR2 YENEEA, per germline. This CDR3 contains 15 residues. The V end lost 3 bases, the J end lost 4 bases, and 13 bases lay between the germline ends. The CDR3: CASSLVARGYNEQFF. The CDR3 DNA follows: TGTGCCAGCAGCTTGGTGGCTCGGGGGTACAATGAGCAGTTCTTC.

This chain links TRBV27 with TRBJ1-1; TRBD1 matches at 10 bases. Germline V gene data show CDR1 as MNHEY and CDR2 as SMNVEV (reference sequence). The CDR3 loop spans 18 amino acids. V lost 1 base and J lost 1; bases outside the gene matches: 9. The CDR3 nucleotides read TGTGCCAGCAGTTTATACACGTTGGGACAGGGGAGGAACACTGAAGCTTTCTTT. As protein: CASSLYTLGQGRNTEAFF.

The chain joins TRBV19 to TRBJ2-7; 12 bases fit TRBD1. The germline CDR1 and CDR2 sequences are LNHDA and SQIVND (reference sequence). J lost 5 bases, V lost 6 bases, and 11 bases had no gene match. The CDR3 has 16 amino acids. The CDR3 DNA reads TGTGCCAGTAGCTCTTGGACCGGGACAGGGGGCCACGAGCAGTACTTC. Amino acid sequence: CASSSWTGTGGHEQYF.

The chain combines TRBV9 with TRBJ2-5; the D gene is possibly TRBD2 (6 bases). Trimming removed 3 bases at V and 2 bases at J, with 11 bases between. Germline V gene sequence: CDR1 SGDLS, CDR2 YYNGEE. The length of the CDR3 is 14 residues. CDR3 residues: CASSATSSQETQYF. The CDR3 DNA follows: TGTGCCAGCAGCGCAACTAGCAGTCAAGAGACCCAGTACTTC.

The rearrangement joins TRBV6-5 to TRBJ1-2; 9 bases fit TRBD1. The CDR3 contains 15 residues. Per germline, CDR1 MNHEY and CDR2 SVGAGI. The trim removed 0 bases at V and 8 bases at J, leaving 7 bases unmatched. The CDR3, as DNA: TGTGCCAGCAGTTACTCGACAGGGGGGGCTTCGGGCTACACCTTC. This gives the protein CASSYSTGGASGYTF.

The genes are TRBV10-3 and TRBJ1-2; D unclear. In germline, CDR1 is ENHRY, CDR2 SYGVKD. The CDR3 covers 11 residues. V dropped 4 bases and J dropped 8 bases, with 8 bases sitting between them. Here the CDR3 DNA reads TGTGCCATCAGTGCAGGTTACGGCTACACCTTC. This gives the protein CAISAGYGYTF.

This clone was found once. V is TRBV27 and J is TRBJ2-1; perhaps TRBD2 as D (5 bases). Looked up from germline, CDR1 is MNHEY and CDR2 is SMNVEV (reference sequence). The germline V and J ends were trimmed by 0 bases and 0 bases, with 15 bases remaining between them. CDR3 length: 18 residues. CDR3 amino acids: CASSLSPPLTSSYNEQFF. CDR3 sequence (DNA): TGTGCCAGCAGTTTATCGCCCCCCCTTACTAGCTCCTACAATGAGCAGTTCTTC.

This chain links TRBV7-9 with TRBJ1-4; D is uncertain. Germline CDR1 SEHNR, CDR2 FQNEAQ (reference sequence). Trimming removed 3 bases from V and 6 bases from J, with 8 bases in between. The CDR3 sequence is 13 residues long. The CDR3 loop is CASSFDMDEKLFF. The CDR3 bases are TGTGCCAGCAGCTTTGACATGGATGAAAAACTGTTTTTT.

The genes are TRBV15 and TRBJ1-2; maybe TRBD1 (5 bases). Germline V gives CDR1 LNHNV, CDR2 YYDKDF (reference sequence). The V and J ends lost 5 bases and 3 bases respectively, with 13 bases between them. This CDR3 region has 14 residues. The chain's CDR3 is CATSSGGADYGYTF. CDR3 sequence (DNA): TGTGCCACCAGCTCAGGAGGGGCAGACTATGGCTACACCTTC.

As for this clone: Other DNA sequences in this sample translate to the same CDR3. The chain links TRBV5-6 to TRBJ1-1; perhaps TRBD1 as D (5 bases). This CDR3 is built from 14 residues. Germline CDR1 is SGHDT and CDR2 is YYEEEE. Trimming left V 4 bases short and J 4 bases short, with 14 bases between. DNA for the CDR3: TGTGCCAGCAGCCTGGTTGCCAGGGTCACTGAAGCTTTCTTT. Translating it yields CASSLVARVTEAFF.

This clone was recorded a few times. This rearrangement joins TRBV30 to TRBJ1-5; possible D gene TRBD1, 6 bases. CDR3 length: 14 amino acids. The V and J ends lost 2 bases and 3 bases respectively, with 11 bases between them. Germline V gene data show CDR1 as GTSNPN and CDR2 as SVGIG (reference sequence). CDR3 in amino acids: CAWSRTGPNQPQHF. The DNA of the CDR3 is TGTGCCTGGAGTAGAACAGGGCCCAATCAGCCCCAGCATTTT.

Regarding this clone: In the same sample, other DNA sequences code for this CDR3. The chain recombines TRBV27 with TRBJ1-5; no definite D call. The germline gives CDR1 MNHEY, CDR2 SMNVEV (reference sequence). Trimming took 0 bases from V and 4 from J, leaving 7 bases between them. The CDR3 sequence is 14 residues long. This CDR3 is CASSLSEGNQPQHF. CDR3 sequence (DNA): TGTGCCAGCAGTTTATCGGAGGGAAATCAGCCCCAGCATTTT.

The chain is built from TRBV2 and TRBJ1-6; D might be TRBD1 (5 bases). Looked up from germline, CDR1 is SNHLY and CDR2 is FYNNEI. V was shortened by 6 bases and J by 8 bases, with 14 bases between the two germline ends. CDR3 length: 14 residues. CDR3 sequence reads: CASRGGVGDSPLHF. The CDR3 nucleotides read TGTGCCAGCAGGGGGGGAGTCGGCGATTCACCCCTCCACTTT.

This clone has only a few counts. The chain combines TRBV18 with TRBJ1-1, with D hard to call. This CDR3 has 14 residues. Germline CDR1 and CDR2: KGHSH and LQKENI. Trimming took off 3 bases at V and 1 base at J, with 9 bases between the two ends. CDR3 region: CASSPVEANTEAFF. CDR3 nucleotides: TGTGCCAGCTCACCGGTCGAAGCGAACACTGAAGCTTTCTTT.

The rearrangement uses TRBV18 and TRBJ2-7; 14 positions match TRBD2. From germline, CDR1 is KGHSH and CDR2 LQKENI. The CDR3 loop spans 16 amino acids. The trim removed 2 bases at V and 2 bases at J, leaving 2 bases unmatched. The CDR3 region has the DNA TGTGCCAGCTCACCAGGGACTAGCGGGAGCACCTACGAGCAGTACTTC. Encoded protein: CASSPGTSGSTYEQYF.

This chain connects TRBV4-3 to TRBJ1-3, with TRBD1 as a possible D gene (5 bases). Trimming removed 0 bases at V and 1 base at J, with 10 bases between. Germline V lookup: CDR1 LGHNA, CDR2 YSLEER. This CDR3 region has 16 residues. The DNA for the CDR3 is TGCGCCAGCAGCCAAGATATGGCAGGGTCTGGAAACACCATATATTTT. Encoded protein: CASSQDMAGSGNTIYF.

There are a few counts of this clone. This chain connects TRBV30 to TRBJ1-1; D gene uncertain. Germline CDR1 and CDR2: GTSNPN and SVGIG (reference sequence). CDR3 length equals 19 residues. V was trimmed by 3 bases and J by 0 bases, leaving 26 bases between them. As DNA, the CDR3 is TGTGCCTGGAGCGACTATACCCCAATTTTTTCGACACTGAACACTGAAGCTTTCTTT. It is translated as CAWSDYTPIFSTLNTEAFF.

This chain uses TRBV5-1 with TRBJ1-5; maybe TRBD1 (6 bases). Germline loops: CDR1 SGHRS, CDR2 YFSETQ. V lost 4 bases to trimming and J lost 2 bases, with 16 bases between them. This CDR3 region has 16 residues. CDR3 loop: CASSPGGAGGNQPQHF. The CDR3 region has the DNA TGCGCCAGCAGCCCCGGGGGGGCAGGCGGCAATCAGCCCCAGCATTTT. The complete variable domain, with remaining parts taken from reference TRBV5-1 and TRBJ1-5, reads KAGVTQTPRYLIKTRGQQVTLSCSPISGHRSVSWYQQTPGQGLQFLFEYFSETQRNKGNFPGRFSGRQFSNSRSEMNVSTLELGDSALYLCASSPGGAGGNQPQHFGDGTRLSIL.

The chain links TRBV13 to TRBJ1-1, with D perhaps TRBD1 (6 bases). V gave up 0 bases and J gave up 1 base, with 9 bases separating them. This CDR3 contains 15 residues. Germline lookup yields CDR1 PRHDT and CDR2 FYEKMQ (reference sequence). This chain's CDR3 is CASSLGWTANTEAFF. The CDR3 DNA reads as TGTGCCAGCAGCTTAGGATGGACAGCGAACACTGAAGCTTTCTTT.

The chain has TRBV7-8 and TRBJ2-6; D perhaps matches TRBD2 (6 bases). Germline V CDR1 and CDR2: SGHVS, FQNEAQ. The CDR3 consists of 17 residues. V was clipped by 5 bases and J by 2 bases, with 16 bases between them. The CDR3 is CASSATLWRAGANVLTF. In nucleotides, the CDR3 is TGTGCCAGCAGCGCGACCCTCTGGAGGGCTGGGGCCAACGTCCTGACTTTC.

This clone appeared a few times. The chain carries TRBV15 and TRBJ1-1; D remains ambiguous. V lost 3 bases and J lost 1, with 9 bases in between. The CDR3 totals 14 residues. Germline V gives CDR1 LNHNV, CDR2 YYDKDF (reference sequence). CDR3 nucleotide sequence: TGTGCCACCAGCAGGGCGGGCCAGAACACTGAAGCTTTCTTT. Its protein product is CATSRAGQNTEAFF.

The chain is built from TRBV27 and TRBJ2-7; possibly TRBD2 for D (6 bases). V was pared by 0 bases and J by 6 bases, with 12 bases between. CDR3 length: 14 amino acids. Per germline, CDR1 MNHEY and CDR2 SMNVEV (reference sequence). This chain's CDR3 is CASSLSRTTFEQYV. Written as DNA, the CDR3 is TGTGCCAGCAGTTTATCGAGGACTACCTTCGAGCAGTACGTC.